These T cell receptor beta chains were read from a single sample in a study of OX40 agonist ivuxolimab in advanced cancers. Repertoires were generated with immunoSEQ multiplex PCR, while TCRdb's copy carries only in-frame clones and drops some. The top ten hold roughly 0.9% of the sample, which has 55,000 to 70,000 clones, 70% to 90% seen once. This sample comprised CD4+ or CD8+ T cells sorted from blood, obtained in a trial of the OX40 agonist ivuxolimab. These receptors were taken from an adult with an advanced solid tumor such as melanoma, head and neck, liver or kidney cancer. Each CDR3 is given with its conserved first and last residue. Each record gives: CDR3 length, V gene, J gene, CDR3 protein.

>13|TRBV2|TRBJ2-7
CASSVGRSGEQYF
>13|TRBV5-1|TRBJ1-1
CASSSRGNTEAFF
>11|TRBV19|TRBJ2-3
CASSNTDTQYF
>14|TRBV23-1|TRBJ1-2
CASSRPTTLYGYTF
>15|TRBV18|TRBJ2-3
CASSPRVQETDTQYF
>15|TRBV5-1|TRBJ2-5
CASSLPNRLRETQYF
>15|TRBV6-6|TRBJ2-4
CASSTPTEAKNIQYF
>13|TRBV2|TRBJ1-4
CASGQGRNEKLFF
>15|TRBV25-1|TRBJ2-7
CASSEVAGFSYEQYF
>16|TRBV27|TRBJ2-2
CASPRAGTRYTGELFF
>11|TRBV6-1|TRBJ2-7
CASSVGDRPYF
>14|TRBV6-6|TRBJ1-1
CASSLSGGSTEAFF
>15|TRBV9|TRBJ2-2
CASSVGASSTGELFF
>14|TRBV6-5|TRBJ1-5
CASSYDRAGQPQHF